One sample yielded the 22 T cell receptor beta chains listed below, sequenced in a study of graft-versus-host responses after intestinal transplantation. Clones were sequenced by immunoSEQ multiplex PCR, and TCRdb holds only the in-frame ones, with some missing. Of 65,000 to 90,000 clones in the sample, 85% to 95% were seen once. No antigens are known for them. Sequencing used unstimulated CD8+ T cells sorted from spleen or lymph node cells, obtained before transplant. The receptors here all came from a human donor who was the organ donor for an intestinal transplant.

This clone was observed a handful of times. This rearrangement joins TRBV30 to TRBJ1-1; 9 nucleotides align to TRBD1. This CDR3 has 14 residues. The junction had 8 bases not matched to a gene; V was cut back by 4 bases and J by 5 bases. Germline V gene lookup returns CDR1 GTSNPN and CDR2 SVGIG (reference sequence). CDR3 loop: CAWTPGQGVTEAFF. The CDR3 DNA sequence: TGTGCCTGGACCCCGGGACAGGGAGTTACTGAAGCTTTCTTT.

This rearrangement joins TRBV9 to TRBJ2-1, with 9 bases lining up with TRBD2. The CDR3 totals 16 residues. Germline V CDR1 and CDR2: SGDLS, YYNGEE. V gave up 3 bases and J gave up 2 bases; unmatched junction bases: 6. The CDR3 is CASSAFSGGPYNEQFF. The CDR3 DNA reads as TGTGCCAGCAGCGCCTTTAGCGGGGGCCCCTACAATGAGCAGTTCTTC. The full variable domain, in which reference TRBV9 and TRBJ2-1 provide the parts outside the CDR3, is DSGVTQTPKHLITATGQRVTLRCSPRSGDLSVYWYQQSLDQGLQFLIQYYNGEERAKGNILERFSAQQFPDLHSELNLSSLELGDSALYFCASSAFSGGPYNEQFFGPGTRLTVL.

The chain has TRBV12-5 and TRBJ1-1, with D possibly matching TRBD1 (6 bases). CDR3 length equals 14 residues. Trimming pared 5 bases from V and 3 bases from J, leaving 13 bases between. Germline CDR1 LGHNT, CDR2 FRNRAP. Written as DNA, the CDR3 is TGTGCTAGTGGTACAGGGTTTTCCGACACTGAAGCTTTCTTT. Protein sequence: CASGTGFSDTEAFF.

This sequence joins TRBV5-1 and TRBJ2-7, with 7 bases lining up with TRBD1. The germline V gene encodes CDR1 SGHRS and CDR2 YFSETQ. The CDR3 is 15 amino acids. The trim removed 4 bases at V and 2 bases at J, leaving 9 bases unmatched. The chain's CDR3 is CASSPGQALTYEQYF. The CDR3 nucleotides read TGCGCCAGCAGCCCCGGACAGGCGCTGACCTACGAGCAGTACTTC.

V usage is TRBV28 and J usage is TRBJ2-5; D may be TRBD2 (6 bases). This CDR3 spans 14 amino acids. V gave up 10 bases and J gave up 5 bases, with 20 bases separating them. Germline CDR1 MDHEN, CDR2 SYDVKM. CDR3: CATWDSSEVETQYF. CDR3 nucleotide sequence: TGTGCCACCTGGGACTCCTCGGAGGTGGAGACCCAGTACTTC.

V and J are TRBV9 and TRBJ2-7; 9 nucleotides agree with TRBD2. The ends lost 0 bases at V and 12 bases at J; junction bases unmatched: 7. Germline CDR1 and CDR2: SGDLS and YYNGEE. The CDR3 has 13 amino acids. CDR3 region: CASSVAGTSTRYF. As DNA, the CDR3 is TGTGCCAGCAGCGTAGCCGGGACTAGCACGCGGTACTTC. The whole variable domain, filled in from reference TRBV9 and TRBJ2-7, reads DSGVTQTPKHLITATGQRVTLRCSPRSGDLSVYWYQQSLDQGLQFLIQYYNGEERAKGNILERFSAQQFPDLHSELNLSSLELGDSALYFCASSVAGTSTRYFGPGTRLTVT.

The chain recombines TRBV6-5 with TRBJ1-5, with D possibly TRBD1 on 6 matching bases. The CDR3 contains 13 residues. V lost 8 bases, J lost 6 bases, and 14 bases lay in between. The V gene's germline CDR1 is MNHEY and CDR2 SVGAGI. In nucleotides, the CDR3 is TGTGCCAGCCAACAGGGAGGGGGTCAGCCCCAGCATTTT. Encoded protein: CASQQGGGQPQHF.

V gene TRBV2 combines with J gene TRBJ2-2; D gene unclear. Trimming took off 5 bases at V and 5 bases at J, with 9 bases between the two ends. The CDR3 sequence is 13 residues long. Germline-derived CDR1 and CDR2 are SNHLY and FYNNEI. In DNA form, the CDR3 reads TGTGCCAGCAGTCCCCACTATACCGGGGAGCTGTTTTTT. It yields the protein CASSPHYTGELFF.

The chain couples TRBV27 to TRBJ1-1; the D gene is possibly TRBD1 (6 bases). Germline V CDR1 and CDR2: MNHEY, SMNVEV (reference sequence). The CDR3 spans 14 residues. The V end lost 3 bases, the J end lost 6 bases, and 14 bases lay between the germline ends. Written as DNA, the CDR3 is TGTGCCAGCAGTTTTTGGCAGGGGACCCCTGAAGCTTTCTTT. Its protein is CASSFWQGTPEAFF.

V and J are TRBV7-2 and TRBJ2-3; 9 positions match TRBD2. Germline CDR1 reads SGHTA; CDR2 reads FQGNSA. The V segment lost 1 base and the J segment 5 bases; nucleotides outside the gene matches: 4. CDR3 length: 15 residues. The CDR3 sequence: CASSLGSSGGDTQYF. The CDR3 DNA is TGTGCCAGCAGCTTAGGTAGTAGCGGGGGAGATACGCAGTATTTT.

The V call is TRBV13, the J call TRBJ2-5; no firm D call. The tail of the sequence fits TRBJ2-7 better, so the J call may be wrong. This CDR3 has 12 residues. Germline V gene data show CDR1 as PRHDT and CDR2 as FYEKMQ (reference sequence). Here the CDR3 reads CASSFGSYEQYF. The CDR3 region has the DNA TGTGCCAGCAGCTTTGGTTCCTACGAGCAGTACTTC.

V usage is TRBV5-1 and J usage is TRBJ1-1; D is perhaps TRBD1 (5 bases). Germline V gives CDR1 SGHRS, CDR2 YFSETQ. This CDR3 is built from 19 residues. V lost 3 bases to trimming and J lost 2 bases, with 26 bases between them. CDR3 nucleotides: TGCGCCAGCAGCTACCAGGGCTGGACGGAGAGTTATTATAACACTGAAGCTTTCTTT. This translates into CASSYQGWTESYYNTEAFF.

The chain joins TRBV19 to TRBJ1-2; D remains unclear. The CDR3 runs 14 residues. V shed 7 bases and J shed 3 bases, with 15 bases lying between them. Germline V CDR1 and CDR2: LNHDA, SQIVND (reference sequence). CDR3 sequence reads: CASTSSRHYYGYTF. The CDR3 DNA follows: TGTGCCAGTACCTCGAGCAGACATTACTATGGCTACACCTTC.

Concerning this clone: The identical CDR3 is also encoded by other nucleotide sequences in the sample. This chain's CDR3 is CASSYPEGQGGGETQYF. CDR3 coding DNA: TGTGCCAGCAGTTACCCCGAGGGACAGGGAGGGGGAGAGACCCAGTACTTC. The chain links TRBV28 to TRBJ2-5; 9 bases map to TRBD1. CDR3 size: 17 residues. The ends lost 4 bases at V and 4 bases at J; junction bases unmatched: 13. CDR1 is MDHEN and CDR2 is SYDVKM in the germline V gene.

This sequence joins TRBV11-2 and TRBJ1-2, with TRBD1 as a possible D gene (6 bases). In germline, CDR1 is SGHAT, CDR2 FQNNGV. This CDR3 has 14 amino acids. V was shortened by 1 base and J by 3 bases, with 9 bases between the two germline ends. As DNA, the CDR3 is TGTGCCAGCAGCTTAGGGGGGCAACACTATGGCTACACCTTC. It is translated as CASSLGGQHYGYTF.

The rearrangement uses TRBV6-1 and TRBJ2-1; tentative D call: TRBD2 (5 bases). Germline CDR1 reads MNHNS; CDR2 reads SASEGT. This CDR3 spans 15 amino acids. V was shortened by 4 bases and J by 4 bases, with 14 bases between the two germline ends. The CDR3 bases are TGTGCCAGCAGTGCACCGAAGCTAGCTTACAATGAGCAGTTCTTC. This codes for CASSAPKLAYNEQFF.

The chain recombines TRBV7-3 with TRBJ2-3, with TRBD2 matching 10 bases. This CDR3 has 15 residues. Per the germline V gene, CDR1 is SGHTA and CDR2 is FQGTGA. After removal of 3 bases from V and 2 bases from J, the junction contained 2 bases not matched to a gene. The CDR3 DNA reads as TGTGCCAGCAGCTTGAGCGGGGGGGTCACAGATACGCAGTATTTT. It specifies CASSLSGGVTDTQYF. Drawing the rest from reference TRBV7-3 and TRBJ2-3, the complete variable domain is GAGVSQTPSNKVTEKGKYVELRCDPISGHTALYWYRQSLGQGPEFLIYFQGTGAADDSGLPNDRFFAVRPEGSVSTLKIQRTERGDSAVYLCASSLSGGVTDTQYFGPGTRLTVL.

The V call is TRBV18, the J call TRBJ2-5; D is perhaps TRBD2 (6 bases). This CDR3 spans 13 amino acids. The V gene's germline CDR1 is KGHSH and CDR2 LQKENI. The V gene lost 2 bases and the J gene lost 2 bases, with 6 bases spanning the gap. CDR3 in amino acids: CASSPGGQETQYF. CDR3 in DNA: TGTGCCAGCTCACCAGGGGGGCAAGAGACCCAGTACTTC.

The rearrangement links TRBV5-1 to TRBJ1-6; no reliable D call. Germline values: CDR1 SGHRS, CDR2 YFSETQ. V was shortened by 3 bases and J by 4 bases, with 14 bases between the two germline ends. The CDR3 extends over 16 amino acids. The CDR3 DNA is TGCGCCAGCAGCTCGACCCAGCCCGGGTATAATTCACCCCTCCACTTT. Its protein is CASSSTQPGYNSPLHF.

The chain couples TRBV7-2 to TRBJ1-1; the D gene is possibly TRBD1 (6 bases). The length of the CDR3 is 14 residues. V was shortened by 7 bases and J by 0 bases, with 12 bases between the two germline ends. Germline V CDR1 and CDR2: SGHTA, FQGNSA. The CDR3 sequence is CASNQEGVNTEAFF. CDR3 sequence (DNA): TGTGCCAGCAACCAAGAGGGGGTGAACACTGAAGCTTTCTTT.

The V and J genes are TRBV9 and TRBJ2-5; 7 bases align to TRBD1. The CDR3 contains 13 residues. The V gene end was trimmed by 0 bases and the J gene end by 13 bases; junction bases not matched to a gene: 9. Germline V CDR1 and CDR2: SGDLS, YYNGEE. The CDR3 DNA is TGTGCCAGCAGCGTAGCCGACGTGGACAGGCTGTACTTC. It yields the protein CASSVADVDRLYF. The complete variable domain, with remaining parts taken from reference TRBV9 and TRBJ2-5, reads DSGVTQTPKHLITATGQRVTLRCSPRSGDLSVYWYQQSLDQGLQFLIQYYNGEERAKGNILERFSAQQFPDLHSELNLSSLELGDSALYFCASSVADVDRLYFGPGTRLLVL.

The CDR3 protein is CASSLIPRNTEAFF. In nucleotides, the CDR3 is TGTGCCAGCAGCTTAATTCCCAGGAACACTGAAGCTTTCTTT. The chain couples TRBV7-8 to TRBJ1-1, with D hard to call. Germline V gene data show CDR1 as SGHVS and CDR2 as FQNEAQ. The CDR3 consists of 14 residues. V was shortened by 2 bases and J by 1 base, with 8 bases between the two germline ends.